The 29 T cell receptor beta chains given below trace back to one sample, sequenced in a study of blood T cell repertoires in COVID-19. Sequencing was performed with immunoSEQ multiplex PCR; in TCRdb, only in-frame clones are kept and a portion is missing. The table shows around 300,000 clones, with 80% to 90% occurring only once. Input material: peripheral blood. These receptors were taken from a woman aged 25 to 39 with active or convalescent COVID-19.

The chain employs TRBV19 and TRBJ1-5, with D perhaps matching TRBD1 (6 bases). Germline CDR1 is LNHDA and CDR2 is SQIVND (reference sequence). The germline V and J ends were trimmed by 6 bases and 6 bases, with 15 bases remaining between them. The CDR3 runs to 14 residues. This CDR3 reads CASSPQGVGQPQHF. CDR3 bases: TGTGCCAGTAGCCCACAGGGTGTGGGTCAGCCCCAGCATTTT.

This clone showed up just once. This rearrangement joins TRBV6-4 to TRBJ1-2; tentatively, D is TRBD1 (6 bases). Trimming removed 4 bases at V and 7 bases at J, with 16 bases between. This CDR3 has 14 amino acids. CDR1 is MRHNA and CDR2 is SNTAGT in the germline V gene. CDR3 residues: CASSATGDGLGYTF. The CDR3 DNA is TGTGCCAGCAGTGCGACAGGCGACGGACTTGGCTACACCTTC.

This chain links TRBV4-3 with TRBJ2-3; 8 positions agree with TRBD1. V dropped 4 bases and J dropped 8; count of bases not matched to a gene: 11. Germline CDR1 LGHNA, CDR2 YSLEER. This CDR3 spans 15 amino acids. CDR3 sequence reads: CASSPSRQGSVTQYF. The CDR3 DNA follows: TGCGCCAGCAGCCCATCCAGACAGGGGTCGGTTACGCAGTATTTT.

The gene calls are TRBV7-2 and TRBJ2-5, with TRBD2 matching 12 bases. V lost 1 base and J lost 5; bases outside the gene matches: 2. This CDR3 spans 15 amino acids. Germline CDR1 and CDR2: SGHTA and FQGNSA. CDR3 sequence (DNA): TGTGCCAGCAGCTTAGATCTAGCGGGGGGGGAGACCCAGTACTTC. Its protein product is CASSLDLAGGETQYF. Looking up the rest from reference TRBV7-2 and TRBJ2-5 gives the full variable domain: GAGVSQSPSNKVTEKGKDVELRCDPISGHTALYWYRQSLGQGLEFLIYFQGNSAPDKSGLPSDRFSAERTGGSVSTLTIQRTQQEDSAVYLCASSLDLAGGETQYFGPGTRLLVL.

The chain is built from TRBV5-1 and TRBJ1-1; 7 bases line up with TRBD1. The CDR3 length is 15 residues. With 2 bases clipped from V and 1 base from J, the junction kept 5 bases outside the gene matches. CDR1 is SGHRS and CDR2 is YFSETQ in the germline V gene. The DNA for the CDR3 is TGCGCCAGCAGCTTCGGACAGGCCCGGAACACTGAAGCTTTCTTT. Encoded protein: CASSFGQARNTEAFF.

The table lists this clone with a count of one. CDR3 in DNA: TGTGCCAGCAGTTTAACGCCGGTTCAGCCCCAGCATTTT. Translated: CASSLTPVQPQHF. This chain links TRBV12-3 or TRBV12-4 with TRBJ1-5; no clear D gene. V was shortened by 2 bases and J by 6 bases, with 8 bases between the two germline ends. The CDR3 has 13 amino acids.

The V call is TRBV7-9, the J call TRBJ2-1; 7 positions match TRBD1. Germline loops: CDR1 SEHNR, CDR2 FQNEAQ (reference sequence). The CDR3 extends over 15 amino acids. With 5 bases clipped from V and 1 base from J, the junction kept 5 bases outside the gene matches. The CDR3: CASSQPGQSYNEQFF. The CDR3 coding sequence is TGTGCCAGCAGCCAACCGGGACAGTCCTACAATGAGCAGTTCTTC.

DNA for the CDR3: TGTGCCAGCACTCCAAGGGACAGAGCAACCTATGGCTACACCTTC. Its protein product is CASTPRDRATYGYTF. This chain connects TRBV28 to TRBJ1-2; 7 bases match TRBD1. Trimming cost V 7 bases and J 4 bases; bases outside gene matches: 12. This CDR3 is 15 amino acids long. Per germline, CDR1 MDHEN and CDR2 SYDVKM.

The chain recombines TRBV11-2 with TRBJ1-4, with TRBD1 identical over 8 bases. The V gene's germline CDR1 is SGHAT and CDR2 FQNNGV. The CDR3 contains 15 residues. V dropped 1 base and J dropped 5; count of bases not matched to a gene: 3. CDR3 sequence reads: CASSLGGQANEKLFF. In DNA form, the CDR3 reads TGTGCCAGCAGCTTAGGGGGACAGGCCAATGAAAAACTGTTTTTT.

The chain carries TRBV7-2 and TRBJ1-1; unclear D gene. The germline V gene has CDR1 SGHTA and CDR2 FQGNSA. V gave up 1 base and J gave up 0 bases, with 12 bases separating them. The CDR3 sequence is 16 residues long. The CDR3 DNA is TGTGCCAGCAGCTTAGTCGCGCTCTCAATGAACACTGAAGCTTTCTTT. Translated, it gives CASSLVALSMNTEAFF.

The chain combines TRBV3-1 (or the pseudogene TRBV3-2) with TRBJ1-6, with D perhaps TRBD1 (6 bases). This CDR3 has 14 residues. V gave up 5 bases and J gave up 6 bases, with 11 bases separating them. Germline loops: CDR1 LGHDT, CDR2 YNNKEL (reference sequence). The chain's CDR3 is CASSIGGSNSPLHF. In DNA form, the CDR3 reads TGTGCCAGCAGCATAGGGGGTAGTAATTCACCCCTCCACTTT.

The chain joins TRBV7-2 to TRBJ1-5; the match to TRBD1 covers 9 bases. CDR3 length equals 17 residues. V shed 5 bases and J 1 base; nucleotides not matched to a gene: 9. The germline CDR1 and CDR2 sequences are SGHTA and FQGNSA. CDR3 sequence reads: CASSRYGTGLSNQPQHF. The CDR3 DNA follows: TGTGCCAGCAGCAGGTACGGGACAGGGTTAAGCAATCAGCCCCAGCATTTT. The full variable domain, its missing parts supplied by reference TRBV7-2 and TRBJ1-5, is GAGVSQSPSNKVTEKGKDVELRCDPISGHTALYWYRQSLGQGLEFLIYFQGNSAPDKSGLPSDRFSAERTGGSVSTLTIQRTQQEDSAVYLCASSRYGTGLSNQPQHFGDGTRLSIL.

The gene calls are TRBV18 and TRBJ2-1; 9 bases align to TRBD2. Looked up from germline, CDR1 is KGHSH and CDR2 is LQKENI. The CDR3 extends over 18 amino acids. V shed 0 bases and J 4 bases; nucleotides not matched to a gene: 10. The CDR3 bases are TGTGCCAGCTCACCACCGAGTCTAGCGGGGAGGAAGTACAATGAGCAGTTCTTC. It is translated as CASSPPSLAGRKYNEQFF.

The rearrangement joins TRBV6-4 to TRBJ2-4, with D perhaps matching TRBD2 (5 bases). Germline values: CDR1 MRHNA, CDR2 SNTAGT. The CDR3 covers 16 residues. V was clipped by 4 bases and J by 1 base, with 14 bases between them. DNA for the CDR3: TGTGCCAGCAGTGTTGAGGGTAGATTTGCCAAAAACATTCAGTACTTC. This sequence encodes CASSVEGRFAKNIQYF.

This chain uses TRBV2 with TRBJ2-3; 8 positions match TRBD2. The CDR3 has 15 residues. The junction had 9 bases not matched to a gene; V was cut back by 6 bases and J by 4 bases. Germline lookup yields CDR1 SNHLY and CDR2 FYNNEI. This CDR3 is CASSAGRGGADTQYF. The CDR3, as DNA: TGTGCCAGCAGCGCCGGACGGGGGGGCGCAGATACGCAGTATTTT.

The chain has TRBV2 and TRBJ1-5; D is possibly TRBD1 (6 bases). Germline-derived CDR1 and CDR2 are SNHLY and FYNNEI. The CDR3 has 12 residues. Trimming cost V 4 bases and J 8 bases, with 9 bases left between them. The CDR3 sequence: CASSGTEEPQHF. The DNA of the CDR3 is TGTGCCAGCAGTGGGACAGAGGAGCCCCAGCATTTT.

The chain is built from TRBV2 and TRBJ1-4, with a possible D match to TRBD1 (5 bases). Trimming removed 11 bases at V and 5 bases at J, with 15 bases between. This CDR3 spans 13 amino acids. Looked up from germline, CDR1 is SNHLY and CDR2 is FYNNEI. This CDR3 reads CALNGGGNEKLFF. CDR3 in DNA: TGTGCCCTTAACGGGGGAGGAAATGAAAAACTGTTTTTT.

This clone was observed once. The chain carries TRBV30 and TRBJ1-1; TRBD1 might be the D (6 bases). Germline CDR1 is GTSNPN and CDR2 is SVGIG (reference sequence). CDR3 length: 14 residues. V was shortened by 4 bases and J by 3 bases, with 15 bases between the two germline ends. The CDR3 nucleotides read TGTGCCTGGAACCTAGGGGGGGTGGACACTGAAGCTTTCTTT. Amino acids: CAWNLGGVDTEAFF.

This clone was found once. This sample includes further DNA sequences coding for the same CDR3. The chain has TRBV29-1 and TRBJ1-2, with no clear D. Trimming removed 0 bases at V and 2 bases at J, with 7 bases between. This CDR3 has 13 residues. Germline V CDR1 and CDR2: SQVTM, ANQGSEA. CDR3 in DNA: TGCAGCGTTGAAGACCCCCTAAACTATGGCTACACCTTC. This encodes CSVEDPLNYGYTF.

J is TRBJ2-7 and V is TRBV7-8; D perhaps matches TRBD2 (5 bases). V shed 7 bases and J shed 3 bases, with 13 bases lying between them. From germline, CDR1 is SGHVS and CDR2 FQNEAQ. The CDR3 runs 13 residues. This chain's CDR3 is CASTLTSNYEQYF. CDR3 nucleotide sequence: TGTGCCAGCACCCTAACTAGTAACTACGAGCAGTACTTC.

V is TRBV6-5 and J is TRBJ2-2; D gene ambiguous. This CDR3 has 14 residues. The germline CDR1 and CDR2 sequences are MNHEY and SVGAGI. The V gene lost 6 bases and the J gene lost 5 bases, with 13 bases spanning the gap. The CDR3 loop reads CASSQADGTGELFF. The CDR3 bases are TGTGCCAGCAGCCAGGCTGATGGAACCGGGGAGCTGTTTTTT.

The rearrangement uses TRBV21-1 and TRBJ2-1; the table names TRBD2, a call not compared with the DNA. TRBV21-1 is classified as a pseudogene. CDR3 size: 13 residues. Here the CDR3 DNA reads TGTGCCAGCAGCAAACGAGGTGAGAATGAGCAGTTCTTC. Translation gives CASSKRGENEQFF.

CDR3 sequence: CSVEKKFGDRGRSETQYF. CDR3 bases: TGCAGCGTTGAAAAGAAATTTGGGGACAGGGGACGATCGGAGACCCAGTACTTC. This rearrangement joins TRBV29-1 to TRBJ2-5, with TRBD1 identical over 10 bases. Germline V CDR1 and CDR2: SQVTM, ANQGSEA. J gave up 5 bases and V 2 bases, and 17 bases lay outside the gene matches. This CDR3 has 18 amino acids.

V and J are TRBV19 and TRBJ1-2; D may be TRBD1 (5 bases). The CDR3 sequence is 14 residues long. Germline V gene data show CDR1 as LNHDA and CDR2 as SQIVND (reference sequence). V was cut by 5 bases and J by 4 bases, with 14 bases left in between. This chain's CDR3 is CASSPGTGTYGYTF. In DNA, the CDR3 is TGTGCCAGTAGTCCAGGAACAGGAACCTATGGCTACACCTTC. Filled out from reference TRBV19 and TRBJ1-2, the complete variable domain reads DGGITQSPKYLFRKEGQNVTLSCEQNLNHDAMYWYRQDPGQGLRLIYYSQIVNDFQKGDIAEGYSVSREKKESFPLTVTSAQKNPTAFYLCASSPGTGTYGYTFGSGTRLTVV.

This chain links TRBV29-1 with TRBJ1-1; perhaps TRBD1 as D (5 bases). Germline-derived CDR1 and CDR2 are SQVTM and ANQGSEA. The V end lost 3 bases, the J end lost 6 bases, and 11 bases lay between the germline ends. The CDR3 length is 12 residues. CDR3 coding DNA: TGCAGCGTTGACAGGGCCGGCGCTGAAGCTTTCTTT. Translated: CSVDRAGAEAFF.

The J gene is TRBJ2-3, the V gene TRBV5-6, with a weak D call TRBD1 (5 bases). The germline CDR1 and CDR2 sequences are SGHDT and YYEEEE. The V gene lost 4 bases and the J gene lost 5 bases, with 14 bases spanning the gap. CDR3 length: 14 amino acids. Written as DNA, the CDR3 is TGTGCCAGCAGCCCTGGGGCAGGTAGAGATACGCAGTATTTT. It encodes CASSPGAGRDTQYF.

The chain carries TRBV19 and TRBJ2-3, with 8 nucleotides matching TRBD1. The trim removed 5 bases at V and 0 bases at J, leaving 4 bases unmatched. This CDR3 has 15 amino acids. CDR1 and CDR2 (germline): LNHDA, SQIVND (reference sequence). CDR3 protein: CASSWTGTSTDTQYF. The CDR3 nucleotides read TGTGCCAGTAGTTGGACAGGGACTAGCACAGATACGCAGTATTTT.

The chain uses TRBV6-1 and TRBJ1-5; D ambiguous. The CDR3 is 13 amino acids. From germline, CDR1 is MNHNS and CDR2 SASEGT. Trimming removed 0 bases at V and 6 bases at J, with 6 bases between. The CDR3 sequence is CASSEAPPQPQHF. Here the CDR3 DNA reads TGTGCCAGCAGTGAAGCCCCTCCTCAGCCCCAGCATTTT.

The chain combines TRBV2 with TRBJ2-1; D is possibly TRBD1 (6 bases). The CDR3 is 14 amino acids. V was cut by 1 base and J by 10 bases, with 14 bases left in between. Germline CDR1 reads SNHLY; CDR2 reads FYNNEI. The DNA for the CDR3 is TGTGCCAGCAGTGAAGAGAGTGGTGGGACAGAGCAGTTCTTC. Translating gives CASSEESGGTEQFF. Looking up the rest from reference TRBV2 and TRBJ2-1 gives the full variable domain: EPEVTQTPSHQVTQMGQEVILRCVPISNHLYFYWYRQILGQKVEFLVSFYNNEISEKSEIFDDQFSVERPDGSNFTLKIRSTKLEDSAMYFCASSEESGGTEQFFGPGTRLTVL.